The 24 T cell receptor beta chains below all came from one sample that was sequenced in a study of shared clonotypes between healthy human individuals. TCRdb's copy holds only in-frame clones and misses some; the assay was immunoSEQ multiplex PCR. The sample has 1,500,000 or so clones, approximately 96% seen once. The sequenced material came from naive CD4+ T cells sorted from blood. Subset given: CD45RA+ positively selected. The receptors were sampled from a man aged 25 to 40 in good health.

V and J are TRBV9 and TRBJ2-1; 11 bases map to TRBD2. With 7 bases clipped from V and 2 bases from J, the junction kept 5 bases outside the gene matches. CDR1 and CDR2 (germline): SGDLS, YYNGEE. The CDR3 runs to 15 residues. CDR3 nucleotide sequence: TGTGCCAGCGCCCCGGGACTAGCGGCCTACAATGAGCAGTTCTTC. This encodes CASAPGLAAYNEQFF.

This chain connects TRBV10-2 to TRBJ1-2, with TRBD1 matching over 7 bases. The CDR3 sequence is 16 residues long. J lost 2 bases, V lost 5 bases, and 11 bases had no gene match. Per the germline V gene, CDR1 is WSHSY and CDR2 is SAAADI. DNA for the CDR3: TGCGCCAGCAGTCCCTCCCGACAGGGACGAAACTATGGCTACACCTTC. Amino acid sequence: CASSPSRQGRNYGYTF.

The rearrangement links TRBV30 to TRBJ2-3; 12 nucleotides line up with TRBD2. V gave up 2 bases and J gave up 0 bases; unmatched junction bases: 12. Germline V CDR1 and CDR2: GTSNPN, SVGIG (reference sequence). CDR3 length: 19 residues. CDR3 bases: TGTGCCTGGAGTTTTCCTAGCGGGAGGGCCGTTAAAAGCACAGATACGCAGTATTTT. Residues: CAWSFPSGRAVKSTDTQYF.

J is TRBJ2-7 and V is TRBV6-1; the D gene could be TRBD1 or TRBD2 (5 bases each). CDR3 size: 13 residues. Germline lookup yields CDR1 MNHNS and CDR2 SASEGT. V was shortened by 8 bases and J by 0 bases, with 11 bases between the two germline ends. The chain's CDR3 is CASEDGTSYEQYF. The CDR3 DNA is TGTGCCAGCGAAGACGGGACCTCCTACGAGCAGTACTTC.

V gene TRBV6-1 combines with J gene TRBJ2-7; TRBD2 agrees at 7 bases. Germline V CDR1 and CDR2: MNHNS, SASEGT. Trimming took 4 bases from V and 0 from J; bases not matched to a gene: 9. The CDR3 covers 16 residues. Here the CDR3 DNA reads TGTGCCAGCAGTGGGACTAGAGGTGGGGACTCCTACGAGCAGTACTTC. Its protein is CASSGTRGGDSYEQYF.

V and J are TRBV11-2 and TRBJ1-5; 8 positions match TRBD1. The germline gives CDR1 SGHAT, CDR2 FQNNGV. The CDR3 length is 14 residues. With 6 bases clipped from V and 8 bases from J, the junction kept 9 bases outside the gene matches. The chain's CDR3 is CASRSDRGKEPQHF. The CDR3 nucleotides are TGTGCCAGCAGGTCCGACAGGGGTAAAGAGCCCCAGCATTTT.

The chain employs TRBV12-5 and TRBJ2-3, with 9 bases lining up with TRBD1. The trim removed 1 base at V and 3 bases at J, leaving 2 bases unmatched. The CDR3 runs 15 residues. Germline assignment: CDR1 LGHNT and CDR2 FRNRAP. As DNA, the CDR3 is TGTGCTAGTGGTTTGGGGGACAGGGTGACAGATACGCAGTATTTT. Protein sequence: CASGLGDRVTDTQYF.

This chain connects TRBV10-3 to TRBJ2-1; 13 bases are a match to TRBD2. Per the germline V gene, CDR1 is ENHRY and CDR2 is SYGVKD. CDR3 size: 17 residues. Losses at the gene ends were 0 bases for V and 5 bases for J; bases not matched to a gene: 4. CDR3 protein: CAISESWTSGSHNEQFF. The CDR3 nucleotides read TGTGCCATCAGTGAGTCCTGGACTAGCGGGAGCCACAATGAGCAGTTCTTC.

The chain employs TRBV18 and TRBJ2-5, with 7 bases fitting TRBD1. Germline CDR1 KGHSH, CDR2 LQKENI. The V gene end was trimmed by 2 bases and the J gene end by 1 base; junction bases not matched to a gene: 4. CDR3 length: 15 residues. CDR3 nucleotides: TGTGCCAGCTCACCATACCGGGACAGCCAAGAGACCCAGTACTTC. This sequence encodes CASSPYRDSQETQYF.

V and J are TRBV7-9 and TRBJ2-2; 13 bases match TRBD2. With V trimmed by 9 bases and J by 1 base, 11 bases remained unmatched. The CDR3 loop spans 18 amino acids. Germline values: CDR1 SEHNR, CDR2 FQNEAQ (reference sequence). The CDR3 DNA is TGTGCCAGGTCGGGAGGACTAGCGGGAGCGTGGAACACCGGGGAGCTGTTTTTT. Encoded protein: CARSGGLAGAWNTGELFF. The variable domain in full, with the rest retrieved from reference TRBV7-9 and TRBJ2-2, is DTGVSQNPRHKITKRGQNVTFRCDPISEHNRLYWYRQTLGQGPEFLTYFQNEAQLEKSRLLSDRFSAERPKGSFSTLEIQRTEQGDSAMYLCARSGGLAGAWNTGELFFGEGSRLTVL.

The V gene is TRBV5-4, the J gene TRBJ1-3; unclear D gene. This CDR3 comprises 16 residues. Germline V lookup: CDR1 SGHNT, CDR2 YYREEE (reference sequence). V was cut by 0 bases and J by 1 base, with 11 bases left in between. The CDR3 DNA reads TGTGCCAGCAGCTTGGGCAGCTGGGAATCTGGAAACACCATATATTTT. Residues: CASSLGSWESGNTIYF.

This clone was seen a single time. The gene calls are TRBV7-2 and TRBJ1-1; no firm D call. Germline values: CDR1 SGHTA, CDR2 FQGNSA. Trimming took 3 bases from V and 0 from J, leaving 5 bases between them. The CDR3 is 13 amino acids. CDR3 region: CASSFAMNTEAFF. In nucleotides, the CDR3 is TGTGCCAGCAGCTTCGCTATGAACACTGAAGCTTTCTTT.

CDR3 nucleotide sequence: TGTGCCAGCTCACCACCGAAGGGACAGAAGAACACCGGGGAGCTGTTTTTT. It is translated as CASSPPKGQKNTGELFF. V usage is TRBV18 and J usage is TRBJ2-2; the match to TRBD1 covers 7 bases. The V and J ends lost 0 bases and 1 base, in that order; junction bases with no gene match: 5. CDR3 length: 17 residues. Per germline, CDR1 KGHSH and CDR2 LQKENI.

On this clone: Other DNA variants within this sample encode the same CDR3. The V gene is TRBV7-9, the J gene TRBJ2-6; 8 nucleotides agree with TRBD2. With V trimmed by 7 bases and J by 2 bases, 1 base remained unmatched. This CDR3 contains 14 residues. In germline, CDR1 is SEHNR, CDR2 FQNEAQ (reference sequence). The CDR3 spells CASTGGAGANVLTF. The CDR3, as DNA: TGTGCCAGCACCGGGGGGGCTGGGGCCAACGTCCTGACTTTC. The full variable domain, rest sourced from reference TRBV7-9 and TRBJ2-6, is DTGVSQNPRHKITKRGQNVTFRCDPISEHNRLYWYRQTLGQGPEFLTYFQNEAQLEKSRLLSDRFSAERPKGSFSTLEIQRTEQGDSAMYLCASTGGAGANVLTFGAGSRLTVL.

The gene calls are TRBV2 and TRBJ2-3, with D perhaps matching TRBD1 (6 bases). Germline assignment: CDR1 SNHLY and CDR2 FYNNEI. This CDR3 has 13 amino acids. V was cut by 1 base and J by 5 bases, with 7 bases left in between. This CDR3 is CASSEVRGDTQYF. The CDR3 region has the DNA TGTGCCAGCAGTGAAGTCAGGGGAGATACGCAGTATTTT.

This chain uses TRBV5-1 with TRBJ2-3; 11 bases map to TRBD2. V gave up 2 bases and J gave up 3 bases; unmatched junction bases: 5. The CDR3 covers 16 residues. Germline V lookup: CDR1 SGHRS, CDR2 YFSETQ. CDR3 DNA: TGCGCCAGCAGCTTCATAGCGGGAGGGCATACAGATACGCAGTATTTT. This translates into CASSFIAGGHTDTQYF.

The chain employs TRBV5-6 and TRBJ1-5; TRBD1 matches at 8 bases. Unmatched junction bases numbered 9, after V lost 0 bases and J lost 7 bases. The germline V gene has CDR1 SGHDT and CDR2 YYEEEE. The CDR3 totals 16 residues. The CDR3 DNA reads as TGTGCCAGCAGCTTGGGGGCGGGACAGGCCGTCCAGCCCCAGCATTTT. This codes for CASSLGAGQAVQPQHF.

This sequence joins TRBV29-1 and TRBJ1-2; unclear D gene. Deletions cut 7 bases from V and 1 base from J, with 13 bases between. Germline CDR1 SQVTM, CDR2 ANQGSEA. The CDR3 is made up of 13 amino acids. CDR3 sequence reads: CSATLSFNYGYTF. The CDR3 DNA sequence: TGCAGCGCAACCCTAAGTTTTAACTATGGCTACACCTTC. Full variable domain (missing parts from reference TRBV29-1 and TRBJ1-2): SAVISQKPSRDICQRGTSLTIQCQVDSQVTMMFWYRQQPGQSLTLIATANQGSEATYESGFVIDKFPISRPNLTFSTLTVSNMSPEDSSIYLCSATLSFNYGYTFGSGTRLTVV.

The V gene is TRBV7-9, the J gene TRBJ2-5, with 12 bases identical to TRBD2. This CDR3 has 17 amino acids. Germline lookup yields CDR1 SEHNR and CDR2 FQNEAQ (reference sequence). The junction had 12 bases not matched to a gene; V was cut back by 3 bases and J by 7 bases. The CDR3 coding sequence is TGTGCCAGCAGCTTCCCATTGACTAGCGGGAGCGTCGGGACCCAGTACTTC. It codes for CASSFPLTSGSVGTQYF. Complete variable domain (other parts from reference TRBV7-9 and TRBJ2-5): DTGVSQNPRHKITKRGQNVTFRCDPISEHNRLYWYRQTLGQGPEFLTYFQNEAQLEKSRLLSDRFSAERPKGSFSTLEIQRTEQGDSAMYLCASSFPLTSGSVGTQYFGPGTRLLVL.

This clone showed up just a few times. CDR3 region: CASHPDRANYGYTF. The CDR3 bases are TGTGCCAGCCACCCGGACCGAGCTAACTATGGCTACACCTTC. The V call is TRBV21-1, the J call TRBJ1-2. TRBV21-1 constitutes a pseudogene. This CDR3 comprises 14 residues.

The chain carries TRBV10-3 and TRBJ2-1; possible D gene TRBD2, 6 bases. The germline V and J ends were trimmed by 4 bases and 5 bases, with 21 bases remaining between them. In germline, CDR1 is ENHRY, CDR2 SYGVKD. CDR3 length: 17 residues. This CDR3 reads CAISVRESASWDNEQFF. The CDR3 DNA follows: TGTGCCATCAGTGTCCGGGAGTCGGCTTCCTGGGACAATGAGCAGTTCTTC.

The chain couples TRBV11-2 to TRBJ2-7; the D is unclear. CDR1 SGHAT and CDR2 FQNNGV come from the germline V gene. Trimming removed 5 bases at V and 3 bases at J, with 20 bases between. The CDR3 extends over 16 amino acids. This chain's CDR3 is CASSPRGLLTFYEQYF. CDR3 sequence (DNA): TGTGCCAGCAGCCCGAGAGGTCTTCTCACCTTCTACGAGCAGTACTTC.

The chain employs TRBV5-6 and TRBJ1-1; TRBD1 agrees at 7 bases. Germline V gives CDR1 SGHDT, CDR2 YYEEEE. The CDR3 contains 15 residues. V gave up 4 bases and J gave up 1 base; unmatched junction bases: 7. The CDR3 DNA sequence: TGTGCCAGCAGCCGGAAGACAGGGAGGAACACTGAAGCTTTCTTT. Residues: CASSRKTGRNTEAFF. Drawing the rest from reference TRBV5-6 and TRBJ1-1, the complete variable domain is DAGVTQSPTHLIKTRGQQVTLRCSPKSGHDTVSWYQQALGQGPQFIFQYYEEEERQRGNFPDRFSGHQFPNYSSELNVNALLLGDSALYLCASSRKTGRNTEAFFGQGTRLTVV.

This clone was detected only once. This specimen includes other DNA sequences encoding the same CDR3. The CDR3 region is CASSQVGNEQFF. The CDR3 nucleotides read TGTGCCAGCAGCCAAGTAGGCAATGAGCAGTTCTTC. The chain carries TRBV14 and TRBJ2-1, with D unresolved. The CDR3 spans 12 residues. Looked up from germline, CDR1 is SGHDN and CDR2 is FVKESK. V was pared by 1 base and J by 6 bases, with 4 bases between.